The entry that follows covers one T cell receptor (beta chain) sequence. Its antigen is currently unknown. The entry originates in a study of OX40 agonist ivuxolimab in advanced cancers. Study-wide background: Partial responses occurred in three patients (one hepatocellular carcinoma, two cutaneous melanoma). Study results and limitations: Both CD4+ and CD8+ T cell populations in blood had undergone clonal expansion by week 6 at 0.1 to 3.0 mg/kg.

The protocol was immunoSEQ multiplex PCR, while the TCRdb copy is restricted to in-frame clones and leaves out a portion. The data show some 99,000 clones, roughly 85% seen once. This CDR3 contains 15 residues. The V end lost 3 bases, the J end lost 5 bases, and 16 bases lay between the germline ends. From germline, CDR1 is SNHLY and CDR2 FYNNEI. The TCR was taken from an adult with an advanced solid tumor such as melanoma, head and neck, liver or kidney cancer. This sequence joins TRBV2 and TRBJ2-5, with D maybe TRBD1 (5 bases). Sequencing used CD4+ or CD8+ T cells sorted from blood, obtained in a trial of the OX40 agonist ivuxolimab. CDR3 sequence (DNA): TGTGCCAGCAGTGATAGAGGCTATCCAGGGGAGACCCAGTACTTC. Its translation is CASSDRGYPGETQYF.